What follows describes a single T cell receptor (beta chain). Only one count was recorded for this clonotype. Its antigen remains unidentified. Base qualities are missing; no much larger clone stands one base away. A read on its own is weak evidence. CDR1 and CDR2 are drawn from the germline V gene: SGHRS, YFSETQ. From the cysteine up to the phenylalanine, the CDR3 has a length of 16 residues. Only the CDR3 DNA stays, 48 bases, in frame from base 1. V has 4 bases trimmed and J has 1 base trimmed; junction bases matching no gene number 9. This sample stems from a study of vaccination and CD4 T cells after COVID-19 (dated by TCRdb to between 2022 and 2023). At the level of the whole study: SARS-CoV-2 positivity had been established in the convalescent patients by nasal swab PCR, and mild disease was recorded in roughly ten of these patients and severe disease in one. Control cultures received a CEFX viral epitope pool as the positive control, an HIV-1 Nef peptide pool as the negative control, or no peptide. Post-vaccine blood samples were taken a median of 72 days after the second vaccine dose, with a range of about 13 to 250 days. The spike-specific CD4+ TCR repertoire was compared before and after mRNA vaccination in over nine COVID-19 convalescent patients and a handful of infection-naive healthy vaccine recipients. Post-COVID blood samples from convalescent patients were collected a median of around 100 days after diagnosis, with a range of roughly 30 to 161 days. Each participant got two doses of either the Pfizer-BioNTech BNT162b2 vaccine (n=8) or the Moderna mRNA-1273 vaccine (n=2). The convalescent cohort included six males and four females, with two Hispanic individuals, seven Caucasians, two Asians and one multiracial person. For stimulating the cultures, overlapping spike peptide pools were used, derived from SARS-CoV-2 as well as from the common cold coronaviruses HCoV-NL63, HCoV-OC43 and HCoV-229E. The research as a whole found: The study included relatively few convalescent patients and did not analyze early timepoints after natural infection. The median count of SARS-CoV-2-reactive clonotypes went up from under 25 after infection to about 40 after vaccination, although the change was not significant. Of the vaccine-specific clones found in convalescent patients, nearly all (304 of 307) were mono-reactive for SARS-CoV-2 spike instead of being cross-reactive with common cold coronaviruses. Among convalescent patients, a median about 86% of the SARS-CoV-2-reactive clones seen after vaccination appeared only after vaccination, which suggests priming specific to the vaccine.

The sample's treatment or condition label, in plain terms: roughly ten-day PBMC culture with coronavirus spike peptide pools or control peptides (ViraFEST assay). The study used the ViraFEST assay, which expanded antigen-specific T cells with peptide pools and then identified expanded clonotypes by TCR sequencing. The convalescent patients' positive SARS-CoV-2 PCR tests fell between March and December 2020, which was before the Alpha, Beta and Delta variants emerged in the United States. PBMCs were cultured at around 2 million per well in IMDM supplemented with 5% human AB serum and about 10 IU/ml IL-2, with about 10 ug/ml peptide pools added. On days 3 and 7, half of the culture medium was replaced with fresh IL-2-containing medium. Once the cells had been in culture for ten to eleven days, the EasySep CD4+ T cell isolation kit was used to isolate CD4+ T cells by negative selection. Ficoll-Paque Plus gradient centrifugation was used to isolate PBMCs from whole blood, and the isolated PBMCs were then either used fresh or cryopreserved at -140C. Culture conditions were generally each tested in triplicate wells.

To prepare the library, PCR was applied. DNA from cultured CD4+ T cells underwent TCR sequencing with the Oncomine TCR Beta short-read assay at the Johns Hopkins FTIC core. The QIAamp micro DNA kit was used to extract genomic DNA from the cultured CD4+ T cells. Oncomine TCR Beta libraries from cultured CD4+ T cells were pooled with unique dual indexes and sequenced on an Illumina iSeq 100. Per the source publication's procedure: Non-productive sequences were removed, and CDR3s that did not start with C, did not end with F or W, or were shorter than 7 amino acids were discarded. Antigen-specific clonotypes were identified using the MANAFEST web application through comparison of peptide-stimulated wells with reference and other culture wells. Positive clones required FDR below 0.05, an odds ratio above 5, and productive frequency above 0.1% in at least two of three replicate wells. Clonotypes that were significantly expanded in both SARS-CoV-2 spike wells and at least one common cold coronavirus spike condition were defined as cross-reactive. Using R version 3.6.1, CDR3 homology was evaluated through Levenshtein distances (stringdist) along with unrooted phylogenetic trees (ape). Starting from the raw public reads, TCRdb applied fastp trimming at Q25, assembled clones with MiXCR and retained in-frame beta chains. Identical CDR3 protein sequences are pooled into one entry, listed with their most common genes and DNA. V and J calls and clone size were set by TCRdb, not the authors. Within this sample are roughly 22,000 distinct CDR3 sequences, with roughly 33% of them counted one time only. Around 12% of the sample comes from the top ten.

The sequence derives from a human donor with COVID-19. Sequences were obtained from cultured CD4+ T cells from blood. The chain joins TRBV5-1 to TRBJ2-3; 7 central bases correspond to TRBD2. The sequence in DNA is TGCGCCAGCAGCCTAAGAATGGCGGGGGGCACAGATACGCAGTATTTT. Its protein reads: CASSLRMAGGTDTQYF.